Shown below are 5 T cell receptor beta chains from a single sample sequenced in a study of cytomegalovirus exposure and HLA in healthy donors. Amplification used 60 Vbeta primers and 13 Jbeta primers. Generated by immunoSEQ multiplex PCR, the TCRdb table keeps only in-frame clones and is missing some. In the table there are 160,000 or so clones, 80% to 90% of which are singletons. The sequencing sample was made of PBMCs. The receptors originated from a man between 18 and 35 years old in good health and CMV-seronegative.

The DNA for the CDR3 is TGTGCCAGCAGTTACTCGGAGCGGGGGGGAGTAACCCAGTACTTC. It codes for CASSYSERGGVTQYF. The chain couples TRBV6-7 to TRBJ2-5; TRBD2 matches at 10 bases. TRBV6-7 is an ORF, and what it does is uncertain. With 0 bases clipped from V and 8 bases from J, the junction kept 6 bases outside the gene matches. The CDR3 is made up of 15 amino acids.

This clone has only a few counts. The V gene is TRBV7-9, the J gene TRBJ2-7; a weak D match, TRBD1 (6 bases). Germline values: CDR1 SEHNR, CDR2 FQNEAQ (reference sequence). V lost 5 bases, J lost 3 bases, and 17 bases lay in between. The CDR3 runs 15 residues. The DNA of the CDR3 is TGTGCCAGCAGCGCGCAACAGGGTTCGAACTACGAGCAGTACTTC. The encoded protein is CASSAQQGSNYEQYF.

V gene TRBV15 combines with J gene TRBJ2-1; tentative D call: TRBD2 (6 bases). Germline CDR1 reads LNHNV; CDR2 reads YYDKDF (reference sequence). CDR3 size: 15 residues. The ends were cut back, 1 base at V and 7 bases at J, with 14 bases in the middle. The DNA of the CDR3 is TGTGCCACCAGCAGAGCGGGGGAGATAGTGAATGAGCAGTTCTTC. It is translated as CATSRAGEIVNEQFF.

The chain has TRBV19 and TRBJ2-7; a possible D gene is TRBD2 (6 bases). CDR1 and CDR2 from the germline V gene are LNHDA and SQIVND (reference sequence). Trimming pared 7 bases from V and 6 bases from J, leaving 16 bases between. There are 13 residues in the CDR3. CDR3 loop: CASKGTVQPEQYF. The DNA for the CDR3 is TGTGCCAGTAAAGGGACTGTTCAACCCGAGCAGTACTTC.

DNA for the CDR3: TGTGCCAGCAGCAACCCCAGGAACACCGGGGAGCTGTTTTTT. Translated: CASSNPRNTGELFF. This chain connects TRBV11-2 to TRBJ2-2, with D unclear. Germline V gene data show CDR1 as SGHAT and CDR2 as FQNNGV. The length of the CDR3 is 14 residues. Between the trimmed V and J ends, which lost 5 bases and 1 base, there was a span of 8 bases.